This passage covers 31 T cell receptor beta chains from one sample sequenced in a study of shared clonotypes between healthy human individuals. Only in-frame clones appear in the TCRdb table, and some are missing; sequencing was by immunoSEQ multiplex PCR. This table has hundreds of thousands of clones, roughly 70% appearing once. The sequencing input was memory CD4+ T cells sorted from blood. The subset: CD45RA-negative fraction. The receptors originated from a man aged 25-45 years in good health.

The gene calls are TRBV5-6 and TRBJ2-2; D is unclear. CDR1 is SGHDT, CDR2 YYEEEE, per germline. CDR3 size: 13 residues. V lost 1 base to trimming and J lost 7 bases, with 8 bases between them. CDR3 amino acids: CASSLQGYGELFF. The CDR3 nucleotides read TGTGCCAGCAGCTTGCAAGGGTACGGGGAGCTGTTTTTT. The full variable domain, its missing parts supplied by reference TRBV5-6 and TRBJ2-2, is DAGVTQSPTHLIKTRGQQVTLRCSPKSGHDTVSWYQQALGQGPQFIFQYYEEEERQRGNFPDRFSGHQFPNYSSELNVNALLLGDSALYLCASSLQGYGELFFGEGSRLTVL.

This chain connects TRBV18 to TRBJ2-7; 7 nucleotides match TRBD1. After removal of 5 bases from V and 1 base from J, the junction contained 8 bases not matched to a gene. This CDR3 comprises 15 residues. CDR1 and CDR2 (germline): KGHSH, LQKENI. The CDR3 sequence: CASSKTGDWSYEQYF. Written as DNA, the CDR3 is TGTGCCAGCTCAAAAACAGGGGATTGGTCCTACGAGCAGTACTTC.

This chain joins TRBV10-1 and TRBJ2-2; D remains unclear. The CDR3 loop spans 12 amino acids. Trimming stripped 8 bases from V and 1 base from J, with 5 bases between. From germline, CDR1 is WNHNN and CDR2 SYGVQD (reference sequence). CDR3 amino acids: CASGLNTGELFF. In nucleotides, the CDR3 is TGCGCCAGCGGTTTGAACACCGGGGAGCTGTTTTTT.

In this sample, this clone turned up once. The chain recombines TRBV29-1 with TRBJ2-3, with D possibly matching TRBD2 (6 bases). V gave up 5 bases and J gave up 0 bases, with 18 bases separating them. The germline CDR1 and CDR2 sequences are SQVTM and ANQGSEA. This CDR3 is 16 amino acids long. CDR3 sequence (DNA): TGCAGCGTTAGGGATATCCTAGGGACTAGCACAGATACGCAGTATTTT. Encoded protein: CSVRDILGTSTDTQYF.

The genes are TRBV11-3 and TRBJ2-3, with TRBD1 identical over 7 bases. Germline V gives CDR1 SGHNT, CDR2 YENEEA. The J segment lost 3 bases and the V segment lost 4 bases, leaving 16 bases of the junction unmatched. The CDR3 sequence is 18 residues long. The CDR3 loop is CASSSIGDDQGETDTQYF. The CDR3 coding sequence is TGTGCCAGCAGCTCTATTGGCGACGACCAGGGGGAGACAGATACGCAGTATTTT.

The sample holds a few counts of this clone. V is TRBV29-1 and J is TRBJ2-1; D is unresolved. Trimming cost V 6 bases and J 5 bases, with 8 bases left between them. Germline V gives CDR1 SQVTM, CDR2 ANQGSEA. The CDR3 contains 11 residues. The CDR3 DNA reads TGCAGCGTCTCGACCCACAATGAGCAGTTCTTC. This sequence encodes CSVSTHNEQFF.

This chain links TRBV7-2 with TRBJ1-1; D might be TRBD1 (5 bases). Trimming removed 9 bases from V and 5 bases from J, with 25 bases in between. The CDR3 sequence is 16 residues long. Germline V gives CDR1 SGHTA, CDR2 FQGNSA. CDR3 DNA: TGTGCCAGTCAAACCAGCCTCCGGGGGGAGAGAACTGAAGCTTTCTTT. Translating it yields CASQTSLRGERTEAFF.

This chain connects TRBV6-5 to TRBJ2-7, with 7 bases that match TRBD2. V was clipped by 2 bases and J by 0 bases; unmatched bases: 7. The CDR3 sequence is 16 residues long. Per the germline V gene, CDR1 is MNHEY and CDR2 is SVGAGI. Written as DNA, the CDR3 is TGTGCCAGCAGTTACCCGACCGGGACTAACTCCTACGAGCAGTACTTC. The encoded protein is CASSYPTGTNSYEQYF.

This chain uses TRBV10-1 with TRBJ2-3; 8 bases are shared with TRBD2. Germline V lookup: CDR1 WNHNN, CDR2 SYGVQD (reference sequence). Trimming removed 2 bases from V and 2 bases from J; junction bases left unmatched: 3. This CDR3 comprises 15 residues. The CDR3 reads CASSEASGFTDTQYF. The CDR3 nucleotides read TGCGCCAGCAGTGAGGCTAGCGGGTTCACAGATACGCAGTATTTT.

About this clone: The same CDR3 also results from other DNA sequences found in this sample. The CDR3 is CASSTRNTEAFF. CDR3 DNA: TGTGCCAGTAGCACCCGGAACACTGAAGCTTTCTTT. V and J are TRBV19 and TRBJ1-1; the D is unclear. This CDR3 is 12 amino acids long. Trimming removed 6 bases at V and 1 base at J, with 6 bases between. CDR1 LNHDA and CDR2 SQIVND come from the germline V gene (reference sequence).

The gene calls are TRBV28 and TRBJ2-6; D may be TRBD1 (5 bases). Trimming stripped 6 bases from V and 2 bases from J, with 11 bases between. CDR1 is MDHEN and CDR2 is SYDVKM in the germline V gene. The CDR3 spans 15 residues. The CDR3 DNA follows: TGTGCCAGCAGGAGAACAGGTCCTGGGGCCAACGTCCTGACTTTC. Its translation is CASRRTGPGANVLTF.

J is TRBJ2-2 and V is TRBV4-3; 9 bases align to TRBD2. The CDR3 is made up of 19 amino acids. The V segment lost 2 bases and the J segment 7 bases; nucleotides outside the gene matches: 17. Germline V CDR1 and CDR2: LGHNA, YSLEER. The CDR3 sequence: CASSQTPGLAGDWGGELFF. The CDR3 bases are TGCGCCAGCAGCCAAACCCCGGGACTAGCCGGAGATTGGGGCGGGGAGCTGTTTTTT.

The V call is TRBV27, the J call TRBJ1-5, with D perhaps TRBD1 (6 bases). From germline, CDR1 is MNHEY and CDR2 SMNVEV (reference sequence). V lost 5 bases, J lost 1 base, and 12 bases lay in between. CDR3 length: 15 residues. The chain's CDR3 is CASSKNRVSNQPQHF. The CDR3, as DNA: TGTGCCAGCAGTAAAAACAGGGTCAGCAATCAGCCCCAGCATTTT.

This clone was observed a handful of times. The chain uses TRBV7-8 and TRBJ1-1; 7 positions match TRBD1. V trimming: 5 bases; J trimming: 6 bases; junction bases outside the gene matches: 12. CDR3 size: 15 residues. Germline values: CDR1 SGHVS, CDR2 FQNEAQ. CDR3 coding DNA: TGTGCCAGCAGCGATTACCTGACAGGGCCCGCTGAAGCTTTCTTT. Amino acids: CASSDYLTGPAEAFF. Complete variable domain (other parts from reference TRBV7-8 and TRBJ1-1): GAGVSQSPRYKVAKRGQDVALRCDPISGHVSLFWYQQALGQGPEFLTYFQNEAQLDKSGLPSDRFFAERPEGSVSTLKIQRTQQEDSAVYLCASSDYLTGPAEAFFGQGTRLTVV.

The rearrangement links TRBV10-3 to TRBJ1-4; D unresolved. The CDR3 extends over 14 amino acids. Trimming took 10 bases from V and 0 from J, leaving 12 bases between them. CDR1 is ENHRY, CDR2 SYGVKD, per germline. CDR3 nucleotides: TGTGCCACCTCGACGGCCGCAACTAATGAAAAACTGTTTTTT. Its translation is CATSTAATNEKLFF.

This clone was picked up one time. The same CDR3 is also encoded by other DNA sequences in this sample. The CDR3 here is CASSLGSGGGTDTQYF. In nucleotides, the CDR3 is TGCGCCAGCAGCTTGGGGAGCGGAGGGGGCACAGATACGCAGTATTTT. The chain couples TRBV5-1 to TRBJ2-3, with D possibly matching TRBD2 (6 bases). This CDR3 is 16 amino acids long. Trimming took 0 bases from V and 1 from J, leaving 12 bases between them. CDR1 is SGHRS and CDR2 is YFSETQ in the germline V gene.

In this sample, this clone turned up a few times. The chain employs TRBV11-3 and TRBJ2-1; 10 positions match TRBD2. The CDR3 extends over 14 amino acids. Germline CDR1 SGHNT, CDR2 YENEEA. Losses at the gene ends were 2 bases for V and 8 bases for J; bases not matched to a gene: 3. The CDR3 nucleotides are TGTGCCAGCAGCTTACGAGCGGGAGGGGATGAGCAGTTCTTC. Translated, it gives CASSLRAGGDEQFF. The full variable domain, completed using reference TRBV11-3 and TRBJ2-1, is EAGVVQSPRYKIIEKKQPVAFWCNPISGHNTLYWYLQNLGQGPELLIRYENEEAVDDSQLPKDRFSAERLKGVDSTLKIQPAELGDSAVYLCASSLRAGGDEQFFGPGTRLTVL.

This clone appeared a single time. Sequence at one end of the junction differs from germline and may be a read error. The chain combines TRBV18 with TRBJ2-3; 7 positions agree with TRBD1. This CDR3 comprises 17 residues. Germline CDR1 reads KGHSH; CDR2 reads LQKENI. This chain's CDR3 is CASSPPAGGRRTDTQYF. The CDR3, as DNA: TGTGCCAGCTCACCACCGGCAGGGGGTAGGCGCACAGATACTCAGTATTTT. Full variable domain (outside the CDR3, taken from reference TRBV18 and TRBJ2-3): NAGVMQNPRHLVRRRGQEARLRCSPMKGHSHVYWYRQLPEEGLKFMVYLQKENIIDESGMPKERFSAEFPKEGPSILRIQQVVRGDSAAYFCASSPPAGGRRTDTQYFGPGTRLTVL.

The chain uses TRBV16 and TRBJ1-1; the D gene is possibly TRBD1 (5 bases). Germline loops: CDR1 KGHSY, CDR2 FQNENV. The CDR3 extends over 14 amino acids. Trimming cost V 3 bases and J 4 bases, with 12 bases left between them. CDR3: CASSHTRAGTEAFF. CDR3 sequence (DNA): TGTGCCAGCAGCCACACCAGGGCGGGCACTGAAGCTTTCTTT. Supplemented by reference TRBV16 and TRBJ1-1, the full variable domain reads GEEVAQTPKHLVRGEGQKAKLYCAPIKGHSYVFWYQQVLKNEFKFLISFQNENVFDETGMPKERFSAKCLPNSPCSLEIQATKLEDSAVYFCASSHTRAGTEAFFGQGTRLTVV.

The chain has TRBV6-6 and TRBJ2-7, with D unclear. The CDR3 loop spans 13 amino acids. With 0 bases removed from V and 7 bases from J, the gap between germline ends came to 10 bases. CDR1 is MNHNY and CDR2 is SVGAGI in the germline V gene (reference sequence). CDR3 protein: CASSYSGKGEQYF. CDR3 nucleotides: TGTGCCAGCAGTTACTCGGGTAAGGGAGAGCAGTACTTC.

As DNA, the CDR3 is TGCGCCAGCAGCCAAGTAACAGGGTTCTACGAGCAGTACTTC. Encoded protein: CASSQVTGFYEQYF. The chain combines TRBV4-1 with TRBJ2-7; weak D call: TRBD1 (6 bases). The V end was cut by 1 base, the J end by 3 bases, with 10 bases between. The CDR3 loop spans 14 amino acids. Germline CDR1 MGHRA, CDR2 YSYEKL.

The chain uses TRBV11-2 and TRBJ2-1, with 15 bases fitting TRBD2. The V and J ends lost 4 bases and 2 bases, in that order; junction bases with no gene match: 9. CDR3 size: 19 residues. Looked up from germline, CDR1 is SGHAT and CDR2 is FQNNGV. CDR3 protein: CASSSSRRTSGRAYNEQFF. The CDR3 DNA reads TGTGCCAGCAGCTCCTCACGACGGACTAGCGGGAGGGCCTACAATGAGCAGTTCTTC.

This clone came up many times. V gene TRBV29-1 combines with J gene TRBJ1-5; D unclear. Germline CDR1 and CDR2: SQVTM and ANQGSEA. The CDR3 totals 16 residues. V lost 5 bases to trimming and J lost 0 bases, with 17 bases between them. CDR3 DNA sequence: TGCAGCGTTCAAGTAACGGCTCGTAATAGCAATCAGCCCCAGCATTTT. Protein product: CSVQVTARNSNQPQHF.

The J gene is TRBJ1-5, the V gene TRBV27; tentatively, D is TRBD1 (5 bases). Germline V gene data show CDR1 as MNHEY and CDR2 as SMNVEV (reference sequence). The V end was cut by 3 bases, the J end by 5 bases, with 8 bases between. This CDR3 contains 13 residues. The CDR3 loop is CASSFVRDQPQHF. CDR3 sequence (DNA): TGTGCCAGCAGTTTTGTCAGGGATCAGCCCCAGCATTTT.

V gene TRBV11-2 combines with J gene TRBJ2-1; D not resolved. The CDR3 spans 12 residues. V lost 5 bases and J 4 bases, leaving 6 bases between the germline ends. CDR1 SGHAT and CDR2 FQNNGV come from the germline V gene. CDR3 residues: CASSTVYNEQFF. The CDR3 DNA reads TGTGCCAGCAGCACGGTATACAATGAGCAGTTCTTC.

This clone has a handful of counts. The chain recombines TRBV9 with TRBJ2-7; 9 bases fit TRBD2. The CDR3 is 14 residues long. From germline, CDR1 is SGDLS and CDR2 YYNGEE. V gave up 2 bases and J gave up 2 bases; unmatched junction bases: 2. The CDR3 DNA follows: TGTGCCAGCAGCGTTAGCGGGAGCGCCTACGAGCAGTACTTC. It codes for CASSVSGSAYEQYF. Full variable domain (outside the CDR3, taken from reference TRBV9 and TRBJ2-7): DSGVTQTPKHLITATGQRVTLRCSPRSGDLSVYWYQQSLDQGLQFLIQYYNGEERAKGNILERFSAQQFPDLHSELNLSSLELGDSALYFCASSVSGSAYEQYFGPGTRLTVT.

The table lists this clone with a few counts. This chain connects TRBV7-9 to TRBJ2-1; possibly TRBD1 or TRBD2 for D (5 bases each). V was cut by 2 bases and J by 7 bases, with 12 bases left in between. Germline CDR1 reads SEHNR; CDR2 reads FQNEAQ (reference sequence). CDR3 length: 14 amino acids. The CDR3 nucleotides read TGTGCCAGCAGCTTACTAGCCTGGGGGAATGAGCAGTTCTTC. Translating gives CASSLLAWGNEQFF. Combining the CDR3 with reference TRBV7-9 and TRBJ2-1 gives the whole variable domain DTGVSQNPRHKITKRGQNVTFRCDPISEHNRLYWYRQTLGQGPEFLTYFQNEAQLEKSRLLSDRFSAERPKGSFSTLEIQRTEQGDSAMYLCASSLLAWGNEQFFGPGTRLTVL.

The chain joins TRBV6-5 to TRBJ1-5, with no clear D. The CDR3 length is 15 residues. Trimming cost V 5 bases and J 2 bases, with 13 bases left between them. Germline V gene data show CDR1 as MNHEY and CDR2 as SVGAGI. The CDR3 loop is CASSPDGRGNQPQHF. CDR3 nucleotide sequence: TGTGCCAGCAGTCCAGACGGACGGGGCAATCAGCCCCAGCATTTT.

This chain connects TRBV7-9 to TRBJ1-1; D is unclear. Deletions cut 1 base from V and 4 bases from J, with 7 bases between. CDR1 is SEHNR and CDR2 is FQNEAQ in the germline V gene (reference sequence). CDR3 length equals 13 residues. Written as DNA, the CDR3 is TGTGCCAGCAGCTTAGATCGGGCCACTGAAGCTTTCTTT. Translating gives CASSLDRATEAFF.

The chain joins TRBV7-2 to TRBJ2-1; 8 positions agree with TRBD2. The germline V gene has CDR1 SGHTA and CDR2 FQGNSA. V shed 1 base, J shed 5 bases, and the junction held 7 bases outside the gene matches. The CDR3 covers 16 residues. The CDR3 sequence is CASSLVDGRGNNEQFF. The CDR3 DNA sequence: TGTGCCAGCAGCTTAGTAGACGGGAGGGGAAACAATGAGCAGTTCTTC.

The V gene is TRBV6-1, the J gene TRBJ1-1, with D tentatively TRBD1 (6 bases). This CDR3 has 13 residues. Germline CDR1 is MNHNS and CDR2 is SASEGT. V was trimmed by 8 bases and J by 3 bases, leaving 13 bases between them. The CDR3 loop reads CASRGGWDTEAFF. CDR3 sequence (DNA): TGTGCCAGCCGGGGGGGCTGGGACACTGAAGCTTTCTTT.